This record concerns one T cell receptor (beta chain) sequence. Its cognate antigen is unknown. This sample is drawn from a study of Ad26.COV2.S vaccination and SARS-CoV-2 variants. Overall study findings and caveats: Vaccinees reportedly had broad spike-specific CD8+ and CD4+ T cell responses.

CDR3 size: 16 residues. The V and J ends lost 4 bases and 2 bases respectively, with 15 bases between them. Germline CDR1 and CDR2: SGHRS and YFSETQ. Data came from immunoSEQ multiplex PCR; TCRdb stores just in-frame clones and leaves some out. The sample has some 300,000 clones; 85% to 90% are singletons. The treatment is: around 19 received Ad26.COV2.S at low or high dose, single or two shots; 5 received placebo; per-sample allocation not given. Following the first vaccine or placebo injection, samples were taken on day 63. This specimen consisted of peripheral blood, obtained in a trial of Ad26.COV2.S vaccine versus placebo. The genes are TRBV5-1 and TRBJ2-2; the D gene is possibly TRBD1 (6 bases). This sequence was found in a person between 18 and 59 years old who received the Ad26.COV2.S COVID-19 vaccine or a placebo. The CDR3 spells CASSVPGQTNTGELFF. The CDR3 nucleotides are TGCGCCAGCAGCGTTCCGGGACAAACAAACACCGGGGAGCTGTTTTTT. Filled out from reference TRBV5-1 and TRBJ2-2, the complete variable domain reads KAGVTQTPRYLIKTRGQQVTLSCSPISGHRSVSWYQQTPGQGLQFLFEYFSETQRNKGNFPGRFSGRQFSNSRSEMNVSTLELGDSALYLCASSVPGQTNTGELFFGEGSRLTVL.